What follows describes a single T cell receptor beta chain. Its target is not known. Sample-barcoded 5' priming and a J-beta primer mix drove a second PCR of 7 to 11 cycles. MiXCR, applied by TCRdb to the 5' RACE reads, yields one record per CDR3 protein. The sample has 250,000 to 300,000 distinct CDR3 sequences; 27% are singletons. CDR3 size: 16 residues. Trimming removed 5 bases at V and 8 bases at J, with 27 bases between. CDR1 is SQVTM and CDR2 is ANQGSEA in the germline V gene. This entry belongs to a study of blood T cells in healthy people across ages. General study results and limits: Older age coincided with a roughly linear decline in TCR beta diversity per million T cells. Both higher diversity and more naive CD4+ cells marked long-lived donors when set against aged donors.

Sequenced input: blood. The chain employs TRBV29-1 and TRBJ1-2, with D possibly TRBD1 on 5 matching bases. This TCR was sampled from a woman aged 70-85 years in good health. CDR3 sequence (DNA): TGCAGCGTTCCTCAGCTCCCAGGCCAGGGCCGAGGCGGCTACACCTTC. Translation: CSVPQLPGQGRGGYTF. The full variable domain, with the rest looked up from reference TRBV29-1 and TRBJ1-2, is SAVISQKPSRDICQRGTSLTIQCQVDSQVTMMFWYRQQPGQSLTLIATANQGSEATYESGFVIDKFPISRPNLTFSTLTVSNMSPEDSSIYLCSVPQLPGQGRGGYTFGSGTRLTVV.